This is a list of T cell receptor beta chains from one sample in a study of T-cell reconstitution after alpha-beta-depleted transplantation in children. TCRdb independently ran MiXCR on the PCR reads; one entry per CDR3 protein. The repertoire consists of hundreds of thousands of distinct CDR3 sequences, with around a sixth occurring once and the leading ten covering 40% to 50%. The sample in question was PBMCs, mostly from graft donor cells, obtained 360 days after TCRalphabeta/CD19-depleted stem cell transplant. Receptors were obtained from a male patient between 2 and 15 years old who had a stem cell transplant for acute lymphoblastic leukemia, so the T cells may come from the graft donor. Both conserved end residues are part of each CDR3. The order of the fields is J gene, D gene, V gene, clone size, CDR3 protein, CDR3 DNA. D genes are given only for firm matches. Clone size is given for some rows only: seen once, a few or many times, or a class if the clone is expanded.

>TRBJ2-3|TRBD2|TRBV6-5|few
CASSYRLAGGSTDTQYF
TGTGCCAGCAGTTACCGCCTAGCGGGGGGGAGCACAGATACGCAGTATTTT
>TRBJ1-5|-|TRBV3-1|-
CASSQGVDQPQHF
TGTGCCAGCAGCCAAGGTGTAGATCAGCCCCAGCATTTT
>TRBJ2-7|-|TRBV15|-
CATSRGRGNSYEQYF
TGTGCCACCAGCAGAGGACGGGGGAACTCCTACGAGCAGTACTTC
>TRBJ2-5|-|TRBV12-3/TRBV12-4|few
CASSDQVQETQYF
TGTGCCAGCAGTGACCAGGTTCAAGAGACCCAGTACTTC
>TRBJ1-4|-|TRBV29-1|few
CSVEANEKLFF
TGCAGCGTTGAAGCCAATGAAAAACTGTTTTTT
>TRBJ2-1|TRBD1|TRBV7-2|few
CASSWTGGGYNEQFF
TGTGCCAGCAGCTGGACAGGGGGAGGCTACAATGAGCAGTTCTTC
>TRBJ2-5|-|TRBV19|few
CASSPTVRETQYF
TGTGCCAGTAGCCCGACGGTTCGGGAGACCCAGTACTTC
>TRBJ2-7|TRBD1|TRBV12-3/TRBV12-4|few
CASSGTVYEQYF
TGTGCCAGCAGCGGGACAGTCTACGAGCAGTACTTC
>TRBJ2-3|-|TRBV28|-
CASRRGPTQTSQYF
TGTGCCAGCAGACGGGGACCAACCCAGACGTCGCAGTATTTT
>TRBJ2-5|-|TRBV7-6|-
CASSSIAPETQYF
TGTGCCAGCAGCTCCATAGCCCCAGAGACCCAGTACTTC
>TRBJ2-7|-|TRBV7-2|many
CASSWDGYEQYF
TGTGCCAGCAGCTGGGACGGCTACGAGCAGTACTTC
>TRBJ2-1|TRBD2|TRBV7-2|many
CASSLPQRGASEQFF
TGTGCCAGCAGCCTCCCACAGCGGGGGGCTAGTGAGCAGTTCTTC
>TRBJ1-6|TRBD1|TRBV3-1|many
CASSPGQGYSPLHF
TGTGCCAGCAGCCCGGGACAGGGCTATTCACCCCTCCACTTT
>TRBJ2-7|-|TRBV28|few
CASTPNWWFSDEQYF
TGTGCCAGCACACCTAACTGGTGGTTTTCTGACGAGCAGTACTTC
>TRBJ2-3|-|TRBV10-3|many
CAISGRGRDTQYF
TGTGCCATCAGTGGGCGGGGCCGGGATACGCAGTATTTT
>TRBJ2-3|TRBD1|TRBV18|few
CASSPGTGGLGDTQYF
TGTGCCAGCTCACCCGGGACAGGGGGCTTGGGAGATACGCAGTATTTT
>TRBJ2-1|TRBD2|TRBV9|few
CASSATGLAGNEQFF
TGTGCCAGCAGCGCCACCGGGCTAGCGGGGAATGAGCAGTTCTTC
>TRBJ2-7|-|TRBV7-9|-
CASSLSRASPYEQYF
TGTGCCAGCAGCTTATCAAGGGCTTCTCCCTACGAGCAGTACTTC
>TRBJ2-4|-|TRBV7-9|-
CASSSPGTLNIQYF
TGTGCCAGCAGTTCCCCCGGGACTTTAAACATTCAGTACTTC
>TRBJ1-1|-|TRBV20-1|-
CSEEDGSWNTEAFF
TGCAGTGAAGAGGATGGCAGCTGGAACACTGAAGCTTTCTTT
>TRBJ1-2|-|TRBV6-5|few
CASSWGDGRYGYTF
TGTGCCAGCAGTTGGGGGGACGGTAGATATGGCTACACCTTC
>TRBJ1-1|-|TRBV20-1|-
CSVTRGRLNTEAFF
TGCAGTGTCACCAGAGGACGGTTGAACACTGAAGCTTTCTTT
>TRBJ2-2|-|TRBV4-1|many
CASSQDGLANGELFF
TGCGCCAGCAGCCAAGATGGTCTAGCCAACGGGGAGCTGTTTTTT
>TRBJ2-2|-|TRBV5-6|many
CASSLVPNTGELFF
TGTGCCAGCAGCTTGGTACCGAACACCGGGGAGCTGTTTTTT